The clone carrying this TCR beta chain was counted between two and nine times. The target antigen is unknown. Libraries for TCR beta were made by quantitative 5'-RACE with molecular barcodes. TCRdb used MiXCR to reprocess the 5' RACE reads, holding one entry per CDR3 protein. The data hold some 220,000 distinct CDR3 sequences, with about 7% observed a single time. The germline V gene encodes CDR1 SGHTA and CDR2 FQGNSA. The J segment lost 10 bases and the V segment lost 3 bases, leaving 15 bases of the junction unmatched. The CDR3 extends over 16 amino acids. This sample stems from a study of CD8 T cells in ankylosing spondylitis. General study results and limits: Earlier studies detected some motif variants in reactive arthritis synovial fluid and blood. Reported data indicate significant enrichment of disease-linked clones within matched ankylosing spondylitis synovial fluid. Blood from ankylosing spondylitis patients appeared to carry a characteristic roughly eight-variant TCR beta motif. Peripheral blood samples showed relatively rare disease-linked clones, and these clones were CD8+.

What was sequenced was blood, either unsorted or a sorted T cell fraction (not recorded which). The source is a male donor with ankylosing spondylitis. This sequence joins TRBV7-2 and TRBJ2-5; 9 bases map to TRBD1. The CDR3 reads CASSFLPGQGGGIQYF. CDR3 DNA sequence: TGTGCCAGCAGCTTCCTTCCGGGACAGGGTGGGGGGATCCAGTACTTC.